This TCR beta chain is from a study of blood T cells in healthy people across ages. Study conclusions and caveats: Unsorted PBMC material precluded a definitive naive versus antigen-experienced comparison. It was not known whether donors were CMV positive (a possible confounder of expanded clonotype changes).

Through a sample-barcoded 5' primer and a J-beta primer mix, a second PCR was run for roughly 6 to 12 cycles. One entry per CDR3 protein, called by TCRdb with MiXCR from the 5' RACE reads. The table has about 680,000 distinct CDR3 sequences, roughly 50% seen once; the top ten hold about 32%. Germline CDR1 and CDR2: SNHLY and FYNNEI. The CDR3 runs to 15 residues. V was cut by 6 bases and J by 2 bases, with 16 bases left in between. On this clonotype: What it recognizes is unknown.

This TCR derives from a woman aged 60-75 years in good health. This chain joins TRBV2 and TRBJ1-2, with D perhaps TRBD1 (6 bases). Sequenced input: blood. CDR3 sequence (DNA): TGTGCCAGCAGCATACAAAGGACAGCAAACTATGGCTACACCTTC. Translated: CASSIQRTANYGYTF.